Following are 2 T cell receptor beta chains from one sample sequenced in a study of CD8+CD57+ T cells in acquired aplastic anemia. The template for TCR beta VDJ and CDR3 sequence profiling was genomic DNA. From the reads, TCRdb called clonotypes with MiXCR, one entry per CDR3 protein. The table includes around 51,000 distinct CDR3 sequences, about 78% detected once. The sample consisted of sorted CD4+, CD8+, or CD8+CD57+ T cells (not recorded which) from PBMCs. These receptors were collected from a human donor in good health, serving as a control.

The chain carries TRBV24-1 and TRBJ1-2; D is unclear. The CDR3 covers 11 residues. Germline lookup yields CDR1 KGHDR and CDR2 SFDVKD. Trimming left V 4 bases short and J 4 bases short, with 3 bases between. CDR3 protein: CATSDSYGYTF. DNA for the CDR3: TGTGCCACCAGTGACAGCTATGGCTACACCTTC.

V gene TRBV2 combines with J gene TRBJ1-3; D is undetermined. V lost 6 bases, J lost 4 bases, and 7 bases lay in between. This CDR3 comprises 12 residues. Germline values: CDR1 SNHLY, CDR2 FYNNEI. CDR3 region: CASRTSGNTIYF. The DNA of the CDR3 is TGTGCCAGCAGGACGAGCGGAAACACCATATATTTT.